This T cell receptor beta chain was sequenced in a study of T cells in tuberculosis. Study details: Within 7 days of starting treatment, or before, PBMC were stored.

The length of the CDR3 is 16 residues. V dropped 4 bases and J dropped 3; count of bases not matched to a gene: 10. Clones were sequenced by immunoSEQ multiplex PCR, and TCRdb holds only the in-frame ones, with some missing. The sample holds some 10,000 clones; about 94% are singletons and the top ten take about an eighth. The sequencing input was PBMCs. This chain uses TRBV23-1 with TRBJ1-2; TRBD1 matches 8 bases. TRBV23-1 is marked as an open reading frame, function uncertain. This receptor was obtained from an adult with tuberculosis. CDR3 DNA sequence: TGCGCCAGCAGTCTAAATGGGACAGGTGAAGACTATGGCTACACCTTC. This encodes CASSLNGTGEDYGYTF.